This entry is about one T cell receptor (beta chain). The repertoire was sequenced with immunoSEQ multiplex PCR; TCRdb's copy has only in-frame clones and lacks some. There are approximately 3,000 clones in the sample; roughly 87% occur only once, and 3.5% to 5.5% lies in the top ten. This entry belongs to a study of brain metastases from non-small cell lung cancer. V was clipped by 0 bases and J by 0 bases, with 4 bases between them. The CDR3 spans 15 residues. The germline V gene encodes CDR1 SGHDT and CDR2 YYEEEE. The chain has TRBV5-6 and TRBJ2-6; unclear D gene. Sequencing input: primary lung tumor tissue. This sequence was found in a donor aged 40 or over with non-small cell lung cancer. The CDR3 DNA reads TGTGCCAGCAGCTTGGTTAGCTCTGGGGCCAACGTCCTGACTTTC. It translates to CASSLVSSGANVLTF.